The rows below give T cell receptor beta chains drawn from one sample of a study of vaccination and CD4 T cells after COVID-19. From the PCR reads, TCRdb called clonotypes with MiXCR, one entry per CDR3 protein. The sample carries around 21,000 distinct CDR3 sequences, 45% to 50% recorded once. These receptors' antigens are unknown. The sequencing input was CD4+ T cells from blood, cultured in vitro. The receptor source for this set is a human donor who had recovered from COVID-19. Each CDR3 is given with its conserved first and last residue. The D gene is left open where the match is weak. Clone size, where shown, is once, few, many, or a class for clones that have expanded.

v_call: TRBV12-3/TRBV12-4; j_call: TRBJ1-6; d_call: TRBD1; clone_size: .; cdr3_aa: CASSLGTGDSPLHF; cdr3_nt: TGTGCCAGCAGTTTAGGGACAGGGGATTCACCCCTCCACTTT
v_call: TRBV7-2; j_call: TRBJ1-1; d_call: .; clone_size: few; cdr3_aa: CASSPRGGNTEAFF; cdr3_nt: TGTGCCAGCAGCCCCCGAGGAGGGAACACTGAAGCTTTCTTT
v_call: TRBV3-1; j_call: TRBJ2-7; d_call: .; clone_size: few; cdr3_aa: CASSQGVSGPHEQYF; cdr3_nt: TGTGCCAGCAGCCAGGGGGTTAGCGGTCCCCACGAGCAGTACTTC
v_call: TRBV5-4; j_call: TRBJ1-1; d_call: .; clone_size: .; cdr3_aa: CASSPAGGMMNTEAFF; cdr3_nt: TGTGCCAGCAGCCCCGCGGGAGGGATGATGAACACTGAAGCTTTCTTT
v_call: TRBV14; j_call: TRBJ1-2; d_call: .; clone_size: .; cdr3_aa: CASTKARIVLNGYTF; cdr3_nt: TGTGCCAGCACCAAAGCCCGAATCGTATTAAATGGCTACACCTTC
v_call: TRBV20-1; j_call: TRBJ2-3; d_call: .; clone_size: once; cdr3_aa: CSASRASGTDTQYF; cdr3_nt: TGCAGTGCTAGTCGGGCCAGCGGCACAGATACGCAGTATTTT
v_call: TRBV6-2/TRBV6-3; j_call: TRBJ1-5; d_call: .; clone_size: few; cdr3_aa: CASSYSRAQGNQPQHF; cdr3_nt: TGTGCCAGCAGTTACTCGAGAGCCCAGGGGAATCAGCCCCAGCATTTT
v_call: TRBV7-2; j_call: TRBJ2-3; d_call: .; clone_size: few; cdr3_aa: CASSLSSGITDTQYF; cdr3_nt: TGTGCCAGCAGCTTGAGTAGTGGCATCACAGATACGCAGTATTTT
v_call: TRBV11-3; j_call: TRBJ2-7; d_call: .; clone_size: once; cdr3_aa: CASSQTGYPWNEQYF; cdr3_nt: TGTGCCAGCAGCCAAACAGGGTATCCTTGGAACGAGCAGTACTTC
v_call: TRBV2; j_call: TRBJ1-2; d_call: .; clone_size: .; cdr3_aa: CASSGDLAGGYTF; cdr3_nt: TGTGCCAGCAGTGGCGACCTAGCCGGGGGCTACACCTTC
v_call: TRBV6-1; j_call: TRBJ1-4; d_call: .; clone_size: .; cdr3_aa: CASSTRDRPELFF; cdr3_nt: TGTGCCAGCAGTACACGGGACCGACCAGAACTGTTTTTT
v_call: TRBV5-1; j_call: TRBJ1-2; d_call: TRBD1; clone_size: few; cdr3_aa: CASSPTGDYGYTF; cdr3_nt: TGCGCCAGCAGCCCTACAGGGGACTATGGCTACACCTTC
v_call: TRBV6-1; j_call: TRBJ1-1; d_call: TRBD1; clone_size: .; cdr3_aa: CATTGTGGLTEAFF; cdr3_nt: TGTGCGACTACCGGGACAGGGGGACTCACTGAAGCTTTCTTT
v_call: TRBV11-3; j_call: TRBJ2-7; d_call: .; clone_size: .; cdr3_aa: CASSLVSYEQYF; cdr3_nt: TGTGCCAGCAGCTTAGTTTCATACGAGCAGTACTTC
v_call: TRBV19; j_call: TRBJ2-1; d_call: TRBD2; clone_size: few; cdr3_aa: CASSGGTSGRYNEQFF; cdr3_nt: TGTGCCAGTAGTGGGGGGACTAGCGGGAGGTACAATGAGCAGTTCTTC
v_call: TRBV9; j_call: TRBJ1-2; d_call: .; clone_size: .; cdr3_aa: CASSVAGTYGYTF; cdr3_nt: TGTGCCAGCAGCGTAGCCGGGACCTATGGCTACACCTTC
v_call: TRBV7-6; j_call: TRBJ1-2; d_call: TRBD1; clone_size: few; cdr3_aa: CASSLAPQTGPYF; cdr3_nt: TGTGCCAGCAGCTTAGCCCCCCAGACAGGGCCTTACTTC
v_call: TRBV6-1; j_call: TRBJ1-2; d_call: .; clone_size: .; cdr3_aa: CASSGGPRGFDYGYTF; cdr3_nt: TGTGCCAGCAGTGGAGGCCCCAGAGGATTCGACTATGGCTACACCTTC
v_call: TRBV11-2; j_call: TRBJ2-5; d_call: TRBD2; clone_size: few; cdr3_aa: CASSLGAGGLQYF; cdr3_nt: TGTGCCAGCAGCTTAGGAGCGGGGGGGCTCCAGTACTTC
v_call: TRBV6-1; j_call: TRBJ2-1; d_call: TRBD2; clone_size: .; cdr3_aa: CASSRGLAGGYSYNEQFF; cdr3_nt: TGTGCCAGCAGTAGGGGACTAGCGGGGGGCTACTCCTACAATGAGCAGTTCTTC
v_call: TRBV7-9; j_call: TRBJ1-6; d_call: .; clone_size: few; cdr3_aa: CASSSGSPTSPLHF; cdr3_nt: TGTGCCAGCAGCTCAGGATCTCCTACCTCACCCCTCCACTTT
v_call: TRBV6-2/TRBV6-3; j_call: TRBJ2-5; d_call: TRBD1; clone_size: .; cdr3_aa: CASSYQGEETQYF; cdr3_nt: TGTGCCAGCAGTTACCAGGGGGAGGAGACCCAGTACTTC
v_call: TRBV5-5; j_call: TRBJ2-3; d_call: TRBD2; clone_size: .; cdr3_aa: CASSTGLYTDTQYF; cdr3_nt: TGTGCCAGCAGCACGGGACTATACACAGATACGCAGTATTTT
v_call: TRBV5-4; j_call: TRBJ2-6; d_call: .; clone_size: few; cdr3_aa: CASSLYRAGYSGANVLTF; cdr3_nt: TGTGCCAGCAGCTTGTACAGGGCGGGGTACTCTGGGGCCAACGTCCTGACTTTC
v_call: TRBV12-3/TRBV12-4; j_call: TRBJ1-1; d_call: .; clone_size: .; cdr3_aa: CASSLRRGDTEAFF; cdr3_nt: TGTGCCAGCAGTTTACGACGAGGAGACACTGAAGCTTTCTTT
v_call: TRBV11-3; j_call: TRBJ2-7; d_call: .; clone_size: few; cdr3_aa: CASSFRGGAQSYEQYF; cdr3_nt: TGTGCCAGCAGCTTCAGGGGAGGGGCCCAGTCCTACGAGCAGTACTTC
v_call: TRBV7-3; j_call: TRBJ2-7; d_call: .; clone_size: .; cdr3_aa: CASSPNQGRGEQYF; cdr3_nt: TGTGCCAGCAGCCCCAACCAGGGGAGAGGCGAGCAGTACTTC
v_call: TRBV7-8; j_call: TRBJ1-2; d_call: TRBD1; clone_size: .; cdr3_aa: CASSSGTDNGYTF; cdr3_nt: TGTGCCAGCAGCTCCGGGACAGATAATGGCTACACCTTC
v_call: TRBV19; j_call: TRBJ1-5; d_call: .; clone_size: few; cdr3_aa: CASKAGFYSNQPQHF; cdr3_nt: TGTGCCAGTAAGGCGGGTTTCTATAGCAATCAGCCCCAGCATTTT
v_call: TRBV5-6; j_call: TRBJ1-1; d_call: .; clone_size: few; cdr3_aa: CASTLRGATEAFF; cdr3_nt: TGTGCCAGCACCTTGCGGGGTGCCACTGAAGCTTTCTTT
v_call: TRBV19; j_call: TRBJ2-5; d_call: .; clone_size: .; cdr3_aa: CASSIRARETQYF; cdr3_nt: TGTGCCAGTAGTATTAGGGCCAGAGAGACCCAGTACTTC
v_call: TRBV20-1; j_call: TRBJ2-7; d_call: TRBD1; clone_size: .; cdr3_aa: CSAEGGRGRSYEQYF; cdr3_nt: TGCAGTGCTGAGGGGGGCAGGGGGCGATCCTACGAGCAGTACTTC
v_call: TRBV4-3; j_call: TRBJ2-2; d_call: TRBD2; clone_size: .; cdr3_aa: CASSTSPGLAGTGELFF; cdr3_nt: TGCGCCAGCAGCACCTCACCGGGACTAGCGGGAACCGGGGAGCTGTTTTTT
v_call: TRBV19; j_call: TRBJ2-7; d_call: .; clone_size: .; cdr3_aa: CASSIRPTGTHTYEQYF; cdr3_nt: TGTGCCAGTAGTATACGGCCAACCGGGACCCACACCTACGAGCAGTACTTC
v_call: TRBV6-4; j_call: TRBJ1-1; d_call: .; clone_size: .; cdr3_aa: CASSDRPNTEAFF; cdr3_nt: TGTGCCAGCAGTGATCGACCGAACACTGAAGCTTTCTTT
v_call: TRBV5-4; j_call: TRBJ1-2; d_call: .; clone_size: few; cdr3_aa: CASSLRGSNYGYTF; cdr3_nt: TGTGCCAGCAGCTTGCGAGGGTCAAACTATGGCTACACCTTC
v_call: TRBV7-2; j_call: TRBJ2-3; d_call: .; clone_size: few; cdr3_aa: CASRKGGRASVIGDTQYF; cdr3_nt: TGTGCCAGCAGGAAGGGGGGGAGGGCCTCCGTGATTGGAGATACGCAGTATTTT
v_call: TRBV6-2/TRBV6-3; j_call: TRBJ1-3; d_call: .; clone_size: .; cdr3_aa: CAATTGTEAGNTIYF; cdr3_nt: TGTGCCGCAACGACGGGGACGGAAGCTGGAAACACCATATATTTT
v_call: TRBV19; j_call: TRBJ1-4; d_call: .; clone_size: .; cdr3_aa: CASSIVRTTNEKLFF; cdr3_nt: TGTGCCAGTAGTATAGTCCGAACAACTAATGAAAAACTGTTTTTT
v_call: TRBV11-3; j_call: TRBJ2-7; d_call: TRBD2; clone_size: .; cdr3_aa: CASSLVQGASGILYEQYF; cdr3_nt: TGTGCCAGCAGCTTAGTCCAGGGCGCTAGCGGGATACTATACGAGCAGTACTTC
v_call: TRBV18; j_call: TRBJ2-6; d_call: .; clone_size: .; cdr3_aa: CASSPVIESGANVLTF; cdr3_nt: TGTGCCAGCTCACCTGTTATTGAGTCTGGGGCCAACGTCCTGACTTTC
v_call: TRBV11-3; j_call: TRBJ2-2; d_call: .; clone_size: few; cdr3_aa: CASSYRPTGGELFF; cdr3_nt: TGTGCCAGCAGCTACCGACCGACGGGCGGGGAGCTGTTTTTT
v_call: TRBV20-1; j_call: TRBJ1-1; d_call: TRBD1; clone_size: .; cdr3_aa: CSASPGTGGNLMNTEAFF; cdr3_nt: TGCAGTGCTAGTCCCGGGACAGGGGGGAACCTCATGAACACTGAAGCTTTCTTT
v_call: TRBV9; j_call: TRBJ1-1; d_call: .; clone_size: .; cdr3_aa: CASSKETGNTEAFF; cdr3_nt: TGTGCCAGCAGCAAAGAGACAGGGAACACTGAAGCTTTCTTT
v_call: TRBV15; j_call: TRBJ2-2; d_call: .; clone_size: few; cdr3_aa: CATSRDKAGELFF; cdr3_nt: TGTGCCACCAGCAGAGATAAGGCCGGGGAGCTGTTTTTT
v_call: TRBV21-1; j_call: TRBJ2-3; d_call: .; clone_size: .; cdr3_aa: CASSKGGDSSTDTQYF; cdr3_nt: TGTGCCAGCAGCAAAGGAGGAGACTCTAGCACAGATACGCAGTATTTT